Below are 31 T cell receptor beta chains sequenced from a single sample in a study of blood T cell repertoires in COVID-19. The protocol was immunoSEQ multiplex PCR, while the TCRdb copy is restricted to in-frame clones and leaves out a portion. The sample yields about 330,000 clones, 86% seen once. What was sequenced was peripheral blood. The receptor source for this set is a woman between 50 and 59 years old with acute or convalescent COVID-19.

The chain employs TRBV2 and TRBJ2-2, with D tentatively TRBD2 (5 bases). CDR1 SNHLY and CDR2 FYNNEI come from the germline V gene. Trimming took 11 bases from V and 7 from J, leaving 17 bases between them. The CDR3 has 13 amino acids. For the CDR3, the DNA is TGTGCCTCTCACCCCGGGGTAGGCGGGGAGCTGTTTTTT. As protein: CASHPGVGGELFF.

The chain is built from TRBV28 and TRBJ1-1; TRBD1 aligns across 7 bases. With 5 bases clipped from V and 5 bases from J, the junction kept 5 bases outside the gene matches. Germline V lookup: CDR1 MDHEN, CDR2 SYDVKM. This CDR3 spans 13 amino acids. The CDR3 sequence is CASSTTGRTEAFF. CDR3 DNA sequence: TGTGCCAGCAGTACGACAGGGAGGACTGAAGCTTTCTTT. The whole variable domain, remainder taken from reference TRBV28 and TRBJ1-1, is DVKVTQSSRYLVKRTGEKVFLECVQDMDHENMFWYRQDPGLGLRLIYFSYDVKMKEKGDIPEGYSVSREKKERFSLILESASTNQTSMYLCASSTTGRTEAFFGQGTRLTVV.

The rearrangement joins TRBV4-1 to TRBJ2-7; 8 positions match TRBD1. The CDR3 runs 15 residues. Germline CDR1 and CDR2: MGHRA and YSYEKL. V was pared by 2 bases and J by 2 bases, with 5 bases of the junction left unmatched. CDR3 bases: TGCGCCAGCAGCCAATTCGTACAGGGGGCCTACGAGCAGTACTTC. Protein sequence: CASSQFVQGAYEQYF.

J is TRBJ2-7 and V is TRBV5-1, with D unresolved. Germline CDR1 SGHRS, CDR2 YFSETQ. The CDR3 loop spans 13 amino acids. Trimming shortened V by 0 bases and J by 13 bases, and 17 bases separated the two germline ends. The CDR3 DNA reads as TGCGCCAGCAGCTTGGCCCCGGAGATGTGGTGTTACTTC. It specifies CASSLAPEMWCYF. Full variable domain (remainder filled in from reference TRBV5-1 and TRBJ2-7): KAGVTQTPRYLIKTRGQQVTLSCSPISGHRSVSWYQQTPGQGLQFLFEYFSETQRNKGNFPGRFSGRQFSNSRSEMNVSTLELGDSALYLCASSLAPEMWCYFGPGTRLTVT.

The count of this clone is one. The J gene is TRBJ1-4, the V gene TRBV5-1; 7 nucleotides agree with TRBD1. Germline-derived CDR1 and CDR2 are SGHRS and YFSETQ. J lost 9 bases, V lost 2 bases, and 4 bases had no gene match. The CDR3 loop spans 13 amino acids. CDR3 sequence (DNA): TGCGCCAGCAGCTTTAACAGGGGTCAAAAACTGTTTTTT. Translation: CASSFNRGQKLFF. Filled out from reference TRBV5-1 and TRBJ1-4, the complete variable domain reads KAGVTQTPRYLIKTRGQQVTLSCSPISGHRSVSWYQQTPGQGLQFLFEYFSETQRNKGNFPGRFSGRQFSNSRSEMNVSTLELGDSALYLCASSFNRGQKLFFGSGTQLSVL.

V usage is TRBV7-3 and J usage is TRBJ2-1, with 10 bases identical to TRBD2. V shed 6 bases, J shed 5 bases, and the junction held 7 bases outside the gene matches. The CDR3 covers 15 residues. Per the germline V gene, CDR1 is SGHTA and CDR2 is FQGTGA. This CDR3 reads CASSLSGRVHNEQFF. The CDR3 DNA is TGTGCCAGCAGTTTGAGCGGGAGGGTCCACAATGAGCAGTTCTTC.

V is TRBV7-9 and J is TRBJ2-7; maybe TRBD2 (5 bases). Trimming left V 1 base short and J 6 bases short, with 16 bases between. The V gene's germline CDR1 is SEHNR and CDR2 FQNEAQ (reference sequence). This CDR3 has 15 amino acids. CDR3 coding DNA: TGTGCCAGCAGCTTAGGTGGTTCGAGGGCGAGCGAGCAGTACTTC. It is translated as CASSLGGSRASEQYF.

This chain uses TRBV28 with TRBJ1-1; a possible D gene is TRBD1 (6 bases). The germline gives CDR1 MDHEN, CDR2 SYDVKM. V lost 8 bases, J lost 8 bases, and 21 bases lay in between. The CDR3 loop spans 14 amino acids. CDR3 in amino acids: CASATGRWGGEAFF. In DNA, the CDR3 is TGTGCCAGCGCCACAGGGCGGTGGGGGGGGGAAGCTTTCTTT.

This rearrangement joins TRBV11-3 to TRBJ1-2, with a possible D match to TRBD1 (6 bases). Trimming removed 2 bases from V and 4 bases from J, with 17 bases in between. Germline CDR1 reads SGHNT; CDR2 reads YENEEA. The CDR3 length is 16 residues. CDR3: CASSLLIPQGGYGYTF. Written as DNA, the CDR3 is TGTGCCAGCAGCTTATTAATCCCACAGGGCGGCTATGGCTACACCTTC. The full variable domain, completed using reference TRBV11-3 and TRBJ1-2, is EAGVVQSPRYKIIEKKQPVAFWCNPISGHNTLYWYLQNLGQGPELLIRYENEEAVDDSQLPKDRFSAERLKGVDSTLKIQPAELGDSAVYLCASSLLIPQGGYGYTFGSGTRLTVV.

This chain links TRBV20-1 with TRBJ1-1; D gene ambiguous. The V end was cut by 3 bases, the J end by 7 bases, with 12 bases between. CDR3 length equals 12 residues. Germline V gene lookup returns CDR1 DFQATT and CDR2 SNEGSKA (reference sequence). DNA of the CDR3: TGCAGTGCTAGTGCCGGACTCGGTGAAGCTTTCTTT. Protein: CSASAGLGEAFF.

The chain uses TRBV6-6 and TRBJ2-1, with a possible D match to TRBD2 (5 bases). Germline assignment: CDR1 MNHNY and CDR2 SVGAGI (reference sequence). The CDR3 consists of 15 residues. V was shortened by 4 bases and J by 2 bases, with 12 bases between the two germline ends. CDR3 sequence (DNA): TGTGCCAGCAGTTCCGCGGGTAATACCTACAATGAGCAGTTCTTC. Amino acids: CASSSAGNTYNEQFF.

The chain joins TRBV28 to TRBJ1-4; D gene ambiguous. Trimming took 5 bases from V and 5 from J, leaving 12 bases between them. This CDR3 is 14 amino acids long. Per germline, CDR1 MDHEN and CDR2 SYDVKM. This CDR3 reads CASSLSGPNEKLFF. The CDR3 DNA reads TGTGCCAGCAGTCTGAGCGGCCCCAATGAAAAACTGTTTTTT.

The rearrangement uses TRBV9 and TRBJ1-1, with a tentative D call TRBD1 (6 bases). Trimming left V 4 bases short and J 5 bases short, with 15 bases between. CDR1 and CDR2 (germline): SGDLS, YYNGEE. The CDR3 consists of 14 residues. DNA for the CDR3: TGTGCCAGCAGCTCGGGACACCCAGGAACTGAAGCTTTCTTT. Translated: CASSSGHPGTEAFF.

The CDR3 coding sequence is TGTGCCAGCAGCGTAGACCCGGGACAGCTGTCTGGAAACACCATATATTTT. It translates to CASSVDPGQLSGNTIYF. This chain uses TRBV9 with TRBJ1-3; TRBD1 agrees at 7 bases. In germline, CDR1 is SGDLS, CDR2 YYNGEE. After removal of 0 bases from V and 1 base from J, the junction contained 7 bases not matched to a gene. The CDR3 sequence is 17 residues long. Supplemented by reference TRBV9 and TRBJ1-3, the full variable domain reads DSGVTQTPKHLITATGQRVTLRCSPRSGDLSVYWYQQSLDQGLQFLIQYYNGEERAKGNILERFSAQQFPDLHSELNLSSLELGDSALYFCASSVDPGQLSGNTIYFGEGSWLTVV.

The chain links TRBV28 to TRBJ2-7, with 8 bases fitting TRBD2. V lost 6 bases and J lost 2; bases outside the gene matches: 15. The CDR3 length is 17 residues. CDR1 MDHEN and CDR2 SYDVKM come from the germline V gene. The CDR3 loop is CASSPLYRGRIPYEQYF. The CDR3 nucleotides are TGTGCCAGCAGCCCCCTATATCGCGGGAGGATCCCCTACGAGCAGTACTTC.

The chain uses TRBV19 and TRBJ1-1; TRBD1 matches at 8 bases. Germline CDR1 is LNHDA and CDR2 is SQIVND (reference sequence). Trimming cost V 6 bases and J 6 bases; bases outside gene matches: 3. The CDR3 is 12 residues long. The CDR3 spells CASRDRGAEAFF. CDR3 bases: TGTGCCAGTAGAGACAGGGGAGCTGAAGCTTTCTTT.

CDR3 in amino acids: CATDNNEQFF. The CDR3 bases are TGTGCCACGGACAACAATGAGCAGTTCTTC. The chain couples TRBV2 to TRBJ2-1, with a possible D match to TRBD1 (5 bases). This CDR3 region has 10 residues. V lost 10 bases to trimming and J lost 5 bases, with 6 bases between them. The germline gives CDR1 SNHLY, CDR2 FYNNEI.

The rearrangement links TRBV18 to TRBJ1-5; no definite D call. Germline V gene sequence: CDR1 KGHSH, CDR2 LQKENI. CDR3 size: 18 residues. Between the trimmed V and J ends, which lost 2 bases and 0 bases, there was a span of 17 bases. The CDR3 DNA follows: TGTGCCAGCTCACCAACGGACTGGCCTCCTTATAGCAATCAGCCCCAGCATTTT. It is translated as CASSPTDWPPYSNQPQHF.

The rearrangement uses TRBV7-9 and TRBJ1-6, with 8 nucleotides matching TRBD1. The CDR3 is 16 residues long. Germline V gives CDR1 SEHNR, CDR2 FQNEAQ (reference sequence). J gave up 5 bases and V 1 base, and 4 bases lay outside the gene matches. CDR3 DNA: TGTGCCAGCAGCTTAGGGTCGACAGGGGATAATTCACCCCTCCACTTT. Protein product: CASSLGSTGDNSPLHF.

This clone has just a few counts. The chain has TRBV27 and TRBJ2-5, with a tentative D call TRBD1 (6 bases). CDR1 MNHEY and CDR2 SMNVEV come from the germline V gene (reference sequence). The CDR3 totals 15 residues. V was shortened by 1 base and J by 5 bases, with 14 bases between the two germline ends. The CDR3 DNA reads TGTGCCAGCAGTTTATTCGGCAGGGGCGACGAGACCCAGTACTTC. Its translation is CASSLFGRGDETQYF.

CDR3 in DNA: TGTGCCAGCGGAAGGGACAGGGGGCAAAATGAAGCTTTCTTT. It codes for CASGRDRGQNEAFF. V is TRBV2 and J is TRBJ1-1, with 12 bases aligning to TRBD1. The CDR3 consists of 14 residues. Germline CDR1 SNHLY, CDR2 FYNNEI. V gave up 8 bases and J gave up 7 bases; unmatched junction bases: 8.

The CDR3 DNA reads as TGTGCCAGTGGGATAAAGGGGGGGCTGACTGAAGCTTTCTTT. The encoded protein is CASGIKGGLTEAFF. V and J are TRBV28 and TRBJ1-1; D perhaps matches TRBD1 (6 bases). With 9 bases removed from V and 5 bases from J, the gap between germline ends came to 19 bases. Germline lookup yields CDR1 MDHEN and CDR2 SYDVKM. This CDR3 region has 14 residues. Filled out from reference TRBV28 and TRBJ1-1, the complete variable domain reads DVKVTQSSRYLVKRTGEKVFLECVQDMDHENMFWYRQDPGLGLRLIYFSYDVKMKEKGDIPEGYSVSREKKERFSLILESASTNQTSMYLCASGIKGGLTEAFFGQGTRLTVV.

The J gene is TRBJ2-2, the V gene TRBV9; 10 nucleotides line up with TRBD1. The CDR3 runs to 15 residues. V lost 0 bases to trimming and J lost 4 bases; unmatched junction nucleotides: 0. CDR1 is SGDLS, CDR2 YYNGEE, per germline. The CDR3 sequence: CASSVGDRGTGELFF. In nucleotides, the CDR3 is TGTGCCAGCAGCGTAGGGGACAGGGGCACCGGGGAGCTGTTTTTT. Variable domain in full (rest from reference TRBV9 and TRBJ2-2): DSGVTQTPKHLITATGQRVTLRCSPRSGDLSVYWYQQSLDQGLQFLIQYYNGEERAKGNILERFSAQQFPDLHSELNLSSLELGDSALYFCASSVGDRGTGELFFGEGSRLTVL.

The sample holds a few counts of this clone. The V call is TRBV5-1, the J call TRBJ2-7, with D maybe TRBD2 (6 bases). Germline V lookup: CDR1 SGHRS, CDR2 YFSETQ. Trimming removed 3 bases at V and 4 bases at J, with 14 bases between. This CDR3 is built from 14 residues. This CDR3 is CASSSGLRGYEQYF. The CDR3, as DNA: TGCGCCAGCAGCTCGGGACTGAGAGGGTACGAGCAGTACTTC.

This rearrangement joins TRBV2 to TRBJ1-2, with D perhaps matching TRBD1 (6 bases). The germline V gene has CDR1 SNHLY and CDR2 FYNNEI. With 1 base removed from V and 12 bases from J, the gap between germline ends came to 12 bases. This CDR3 comprises 12 residues. In DNA form, the CDR3 reads TGTGCCAGCAGTGAAGTGGCGGGGGGCCACACCTTC. It encodes CASSEVAGGHTF.

This clone occurred a few times. The chain employs TRBV7-8 and TRBJ2-6, with D possibly TRBD2 on 5 matching bases. CDR3 length: 17 residues. From germline, CDR1 is SGHVS and CDR2 FQNEAQ. Trimming pared 5 bases from V and 2 bases from J, leaving 16 bases between. DNA for the CDR3: TGTGCCAGCAGCCCCCGATCCGGGGTAGCTGGGGCCAACGTCCTGACTTTC. This codes for CASSPRSGVAGANVLTF.

This clone was counted only a few times. This chain connects TRBV5-1 to TRBJ2-3; 9 bases align to TRBD1. CDR3 size: 15 residues. CDR1 is SGHRS and CDR2 is YFSETQ in the germline V gene. V gave up 4 bases and J gave up 4 bases; unmatched junction bases: 7. The CDR3 loop is CASSANRGRADTQYF. CDR3 DNA sequence: TGCGCCAGCAGCGCGAACAGGGGGCGCGCAGATACGCAGTATTTT.

The chain uses TRBV21-1 and TRBJ2-2; the DNA was not used to check the table's D call, TRBD1. TRBV21-1 is a pseudogene segment. The CDR3 spans 14 residues. The CDR3 protein is CASSSRGRCGELFF. The CDR3 nucleotides are TGTGCCAGCAGCAGTAGGGGGCGATGCGGGGAGCTGTTTTTT.

The genes are TRBV5-1 and TRBJ2-5, with TRBD1 matching 8 bases. CDR3 size: 16 residues. Germline V lookup: CDR1 SGHRS, CDR2 YFSETQ. The ends lost 4 bases at V and 0 bases at J; junction bases unmatched: 8. The CDR3 bases are TGCGCCAGCAGCGCGGGAACAGGGGGGTACCAAGAGACCCAGTACTTC. This codes for CASSAGTGGYQETQYF.

This clone was found a few times. The chain recombines TRBV5-1 with TRBJ2-2; 13 nucleotides agree with TRBD2. J gave up 6 bases and V 6 bases, and 14 bases lay outside the gene matches. CDR1 is SGHRS and CDR2 is YFSETQ in the germline V gene. The CDR3 is 18 residues long. CDR3 DNA: TGCGCCAGCACCTTAGCCTTGACTAGCGGGAGGATGCCCGGGGAGCTGTTTTTT. Translating it yields CASTLALTSGRMPGELFF.

The chain recombines TRBV28 with TRBJ1-2; 10 bases agree with TRBD1. Germline lookup yields CDR1 MDHEN and CDR2 SYDVKM. The CDR3 consists of 13 residues. J was trimmed by 4 bases and V by 10 bases; bases with no gene match: 6. Written as DNA, the CDR3 is TGTGCCACCAAGACAGGGGGCCTCTATGGCTACACCTTC. It translates to CATKTGGLYGYTF.